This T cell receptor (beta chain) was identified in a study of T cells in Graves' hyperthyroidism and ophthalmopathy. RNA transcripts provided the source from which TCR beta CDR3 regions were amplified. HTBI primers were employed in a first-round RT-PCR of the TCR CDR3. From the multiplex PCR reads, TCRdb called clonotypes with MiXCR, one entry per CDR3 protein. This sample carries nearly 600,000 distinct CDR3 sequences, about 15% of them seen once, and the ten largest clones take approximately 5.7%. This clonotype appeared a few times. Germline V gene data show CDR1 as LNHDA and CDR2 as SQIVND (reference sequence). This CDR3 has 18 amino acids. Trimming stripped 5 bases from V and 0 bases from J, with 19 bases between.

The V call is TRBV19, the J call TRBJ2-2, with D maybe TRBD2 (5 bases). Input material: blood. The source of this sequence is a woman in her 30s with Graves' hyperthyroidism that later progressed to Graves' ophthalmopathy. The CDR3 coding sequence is TGTGCCAGTAGTCCCCCGAGGGTGAGCCCCGCGAACACCGGGGAGCTGTTTTTT. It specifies CASSPPRVSPANTGELFF.